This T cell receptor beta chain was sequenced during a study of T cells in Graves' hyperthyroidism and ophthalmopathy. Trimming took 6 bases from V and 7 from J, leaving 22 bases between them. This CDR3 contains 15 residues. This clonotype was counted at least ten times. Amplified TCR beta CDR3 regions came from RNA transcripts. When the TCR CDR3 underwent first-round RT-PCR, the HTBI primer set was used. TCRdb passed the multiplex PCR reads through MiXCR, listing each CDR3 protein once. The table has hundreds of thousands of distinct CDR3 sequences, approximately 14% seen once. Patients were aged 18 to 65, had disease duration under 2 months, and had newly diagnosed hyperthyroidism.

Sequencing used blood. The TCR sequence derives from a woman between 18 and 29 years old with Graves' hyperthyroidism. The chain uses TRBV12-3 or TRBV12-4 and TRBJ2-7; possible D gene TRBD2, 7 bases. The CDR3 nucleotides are TGTGCCAGCAGCCTAGCGGACAGTCCCTACGTAGAGCAGTACTTC. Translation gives CASSLADSPYVEQYF.